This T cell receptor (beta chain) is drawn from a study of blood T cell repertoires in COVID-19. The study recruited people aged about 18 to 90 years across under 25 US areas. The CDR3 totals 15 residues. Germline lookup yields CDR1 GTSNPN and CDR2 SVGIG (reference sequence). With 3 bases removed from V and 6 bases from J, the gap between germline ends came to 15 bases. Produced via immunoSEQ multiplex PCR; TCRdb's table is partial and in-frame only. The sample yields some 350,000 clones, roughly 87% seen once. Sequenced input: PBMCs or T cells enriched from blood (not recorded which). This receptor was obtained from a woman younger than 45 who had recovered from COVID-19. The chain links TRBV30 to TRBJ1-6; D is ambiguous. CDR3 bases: TGTGCCTGGAGAAACCTCCGGTTCCTTAATTCACCCCTCCACTTT. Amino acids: CAWRNLRFLNSPLHF.